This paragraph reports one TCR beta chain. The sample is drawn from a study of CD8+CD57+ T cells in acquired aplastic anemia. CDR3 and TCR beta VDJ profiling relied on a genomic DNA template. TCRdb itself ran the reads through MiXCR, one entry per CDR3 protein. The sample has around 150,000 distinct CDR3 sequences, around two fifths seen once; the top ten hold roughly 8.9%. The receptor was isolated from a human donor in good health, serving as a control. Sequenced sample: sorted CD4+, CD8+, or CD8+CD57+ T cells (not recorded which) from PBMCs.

The CDR3 here is CSALDRSNTEAFF. As DNA, the CDR3 is TGCAGTGCTCTCGACAGGTCGAACACTGAAGCTTTCTTT. This rearrangement joins TRBV20-1 to TRBJ1-1, with a tentative D call TRBD1 (6 bases). Between the trimmed V and J ends, which lost 5 bases and 1 base, there was a span of 11 bases. The CDR3 consists of 13 residues. CDR1 and CDR2 from the germline V gene are DFQATT and SNEGSKA (reference sequence).